The 24 T cell receptor beta chains below were found in one sample sequenced in a study of PD-1 blockade in classical Hodgkin lymphoma. Sequencing used immunoSEQ multiplex PCR; TCRdb keeps in-frame clones, though not all of them. Of fewer than 100,000 clones in the sample, over 85% were seen once. The patients all showed relapse after autologous stem cell transplantation, while their brentuximab vedotin exposure varied. The sequencing used peripheral blood mononuclear cells (PBMCs), collected at baseline. The source of these receptors is a human donor with classical Hodgkin lymphoma.

This chain joins TRBV9 and TRBJ1-2, with TRBD1 matching 7 bases. CDR3 length equals 14 residues. Per germline, CDR1 SGDLS and CDR2 YYNGEE. V trimming: 3 bases; J trimming: 8 bases; junction bases outside the gene matches: 10. The CDR3 nucleotides read TGTGCCAGCAGCGAGGAGACAGGGCAAGGAGGCTACACCTTC. Translation: CASSEETGQGGYTF.

The chain employs TRBV19 and TRBJ2-7; 8 bases are shared with TRBD2. The CDR3 runs to 14 residues. Germline-derived CDR1 and CDR2 are LNHDA and SQIVND (reference sequence). V dropped 5 bases and J dropped 4; count of bases not matched to a gene: 7. The CDR3 loop reads CASSQLAAYYEQYF. In DNA, the CDR3 is TGTGCCAGTAGTCAACTAGCGGCTTATTACGAGCAGTACTTC.

The rearrangement uses TRBV9 and TRBJ2-2; perhaps TRBD2 as D (5 bases). The CDR3 consists of 16 residues. Trimming pared 0 bases from V and 4 bases from J, leaving 13 bases between. Germline loops: CDR1 SGDLS, CDR2 YYNGEE. The CDR3 nucleotides are TGTGCCAGCAGCGTAGGCGGGCGGAGACCCACCGGGGAGCTGTTTTTT. Protein product: CASSVGGRRPTGELFF.

CDR3 protein: CASSQAGTGGGYTF. CDR3 coding DNA: TGTGCCAGCAGCCAAGCTGGGACAGGAGGAGGCTACACCTTC. This chain uses TRBV4-2 with TRBJ1-2; 8 bases are a match to TRBD1. The germline CDR1 and CDR2 sequences are LGHNA and YNFKEQ. The V segment lost 1 base and the J segment 8 bases; nucleotides outside the gene matches: 6. There are 14 residues in the CDR3.

The CDR3 nucleotides read TGTGCCAGCAGTTACTCGACAGGGGGTAACTACTATGGCTACACCTTC. Amino acid sequence: CASSYSTGGNYYGYTF. This chain connects TRBV6-5 to TRBJ1-2; 9 nucleotides align to TRBD1. V gave up 0 bases and J gave up 3 bases; unmatched junction bases: 5. Germline V gene lookup returns CDR1 MNHEY and CDR2 SVGAGI. CDR3 size: 16 residues.

The rearrangement links TRBV6-1 to TRBJ1-3; weak D call: TRBD1 (5 bases). CDR1 MNHNS and CDR2 SASEGT come from the germline V gene. V was clipped by 2 bases and J by 2 bases, with 10 bases between them. The CDR3 length is 15 residues. This CDR3 reads CASSEYGGTGNTIYF. CDR3 nucleotide sequence: TGTGCCAGCAGTGAATATGGGGGAACTGGAAACACCATATATTTT.

V gene TRBV27 combines with J gene TRBJ2-5; D is perhaps TRBD2 (5 bases). V was clipped by 6 bases and J by 5 bases, with 10 bases between them. Germline V CDR1 and CDR2: MNHEY, SMNVEV (reference sequence). The CDR3 totals 12 residues. Here the CDR3 DNA reads TGTGCCAGCAGCCCGGGGTCGGAGACCCAGTACTTC. Translating it yields CASSPGSETQYF.

The rearrangement joins TRBV27 to TRBJ2-2; TRBD1 matches 7 bases. The germline CDR1 and CDR2 sequences are MNHEY and SMNVEV (reference sequence). V shed 4 bases and J 1 base; nucleotides not matched to a gene: 9. This CDR3 has 17 residues. The CDR3 sequence is CASSSLLTGLNTGELFF. In DNA, the CDR3 is TGTGCCAGCAGTTCCCTCTTGACAGGGCTGAACACCGGGGAGCTGTTTTTT.

This clone has more than one count but fewer than ten. DNA for the CDR3: TGTGCCAGCTCACGGTCAGGGAGGGGGAACACTGAAGCTTTCTTT. Its protein is CASSRSGRGNTEAFF. The chain uses TRBV18 and TRBJ1-1; D possibly corresponds to TRBD1 (5 bases). CDR1 and CDR2 from the germline V gene are KGHSH and LQKENI. The V end lost 4 bases, the J end lost 1 base, and 13 bases lay between the germline ends. There are 15 residues in the CDR3.

Comments on this clone: Germline is not matched at one junction end, which may reflect a read error. The rearrangement uses TRBV9 and TRBJ1-2, with a possible D match to TRBD1 (5 bases). CDR1 SGDLS and CDR2 YYNGEE come from the germline V gene. This CDR3 comprises 12 residues. The DNA for the CDR3 is TGTGCCAGCAGCGTAGGGGGGACCTCGGCGGTGTTC. This encodes CASSVGGTSAVF.

The genes are TRBV9 and TRBJ2-1, with 15 positions matching TRBD2. Per the germline V gene, CDR1 is SGDLS and CDR2 is YYNGEE. The V gene end was trimmed by 3 bases and the J gene end by 13 bases; junction bases not matched to a gene: 5. The CDR3 totals 14 residues. The chain's CDR3 is CASSGGLAGGPQFF. The CDR3 coding sequence is TGTGCCAGCAGCGGGGGACTAGCGGGAGGACCACAGTTCTTC.

In DNA, the CDR3 is TGTGCCAGCCGGGACAGGGGTTTTGAAGAGACCCAGTACTTC. As protein: CASRDRGFEETQYF. The chain joins TRBV7-9 to TRBJ2-5; 10 bases line up with TRBD1. Germline trimming cut 8 bases from V and 3 bases from J; bases unmatched to any gene: 6. The CDR3 is 14 amino acids. Germline V gene data show CDR1 as SEHNR and CDR2 as FQNEAQ (reference sequence).

The chain combines TRBV14 with TRBJ2-5, with D possibly being TRBD1 (5 bases). Deletions cut 4 bases from V and 2 bases from J, with 17 bases between. CDR3 length: 16 residues. Germline loops: CDR1 SGHDN, CDR2 FVKESK. CDR3 residues: CASSLPYSNRQETQYF. The CDR3 region has the DNA TGTGCCAGCAGCCTACCTTACAGCAACAGGCAAGAGACCCAGTACTTC.

The rearrangement uses TRBV6-6 and TRBJ2-3, with 12 positions matching TRBD1. Per germline, CDR1 MNHNY and CDR2 SVGAGI (reference sequence). V trimming: 6 bases; J trimming: 5 bases; junction bases outside the gene matches: 6. This CDR3 is 15 amino acids long. For the CDR3, the DNA is TGTGCCAGCAGGCTCCGGGACAGGGGGCGAGATACGCAGTATTTT. This sequence encodes CASRLRDRGRDTQYF.

The chain combines TRBV5-1 with TRBJ2-1; 14 nucleotides agree with TRBD2. J was trimmed by 0 bases and V by 4 bases; bases with no gene match: 6. The germline V gene has CDR1 SGHRS and CDR2 YFSETQ. The CDR3 contains 18 residues. Here the CDR3 DNA reads TGCGCCAGCAGCCCAGGGACTAGCGGGAGTCCCTCCTACAATGAGCAGTTCTTC. Protein product: CASSPGTSGSPSYNEQFF.

The chain employs TRBV30 and TRBJ2-3; 11 bases match TRBD2. The ends lost 4 bases at V and 6 bases at J; junction bases unmatched: 12. The length of the CDR3 is 16 residues. Germline V gives CDR1 GTSNPN, CDR2 SVGIG (reference sequence). CDR3 residues: CAWTAGRASGRDTQYF. For the CDR3, the DNA is TGTGCCTGGACCGCCGGGAGGGCTAGCGGGAGGGATACGCAGTATTTT. The variable domain in full, with the rest retrieved from reference TRBV30 and TRBJ2-3, is SQTIHQWPATLVQPVGSPLSLECTVEGTSNPNLYWYRQAAGRGLQLLFYSVGIGQISSEVPQNLSASRPQDRQFILSSKKLLLSDSGFYLCAWTAGRASGRDTQYFGPGTRLTVL.

The chain has TRBV28 and TRBJ1-1, with D possibly matching TRBD1 (6 bases). CDR1 is MDHEN, CDR2 SYDVKM, per germline. This CDR3 region has 15 residues. V was clipped by 9 bases and J by 1 base, with 18 bases between them. CDR3 bases: TGTGCCAGTCGATCCGCGACAGGTCCGAACACTGAAGCTTTCTTT. Its protein product is CASRSATGPNTEAFF.

This clone was observed once. The chain links TRBV7-2 to TRBJ2-3; tentatively, D is TRBD2 (6 bases). Trimming took off 2 bases at V and 4 bases at J, with 16 bases between the two ends. The CDR3 covers 16 residues. In germline, CDR1 is SGHTA, CDR2 FQGNSA. The CDR3 bases are TGTGCCAGCAGCTTACGGTACGGGAGAGGGCCAGATACGCAGTATTTT. Protein product: CASSLRYGRGPDTQYF.

In nucleotides, the CDR3 is TGTGCCAGTAGCCTGGGACACCTCTACGAGCAGTACTTC. Translating it yields CASSLGHLYEQYF. The rearrangement uses TRBV19 and TRBJ2-7, with D perhaps TRBD1 (6 bases). Germline V gives CDR1 LNHDA, CDR2 SQIVND (reference sequence). With 6 bases removed from V and 3 bases from J, the gap between germline ends came to 12 bases. This CDR3 has 13 amino acids.

This chain connects TRBV11-2 to TRBJ1-4; no reliable D call. This CDR3 is built from 15 residues. Germline assignment: CDR1 SGHAT and CDR2 FQNNGV. V was pared by 3 bases and J by 8 bases, with 16 bases between. This CDR3 reads CASSFGVLRDEKLFF. Written as DNA, the CDR3 is TGTGCCAGCAGCTTTGGGGTCCTCCGAGACGAAAAACTGTTTTTT.

The chain recombines TRBV10-3 with TRBJ2-1; the match to TRBD2 covers 10 bases. CDR1 is ENHRY, CDR2 SYGVKD, per germline. The CDR3 covers 18 residues. J was trimmed by 1 base and V by 5 bases; bases with no gene match: 11. CDR3 DNA sequence: TGTGCCATCAGTCCTAGCGGGAGAGGAAAAGAATCCTACAATGAGCAGTTCTTC. Its protein product is CAISPSGRGKESYNEQFF.

This sequence joins TRBV5-4 and TRBJ2-2; D is perhaps TRBD1 (6 bases). Trimming took 3 bases from V and 8 from J, leaving 17 bases between them. This CDR3 contains 15 residues. Germline CDR1 SGHNT, CDR2 YYREEE (reference sequence). The CDR3, as DNA: TGTGCCAGCAGCTCCGGCCGGGACAATGGGGGGGAGCTGTTTTTT. Encoded protein: CASSSGRDNGGELFF.

The CDR3, as DNA: TGCGCCAGCAGTGATTCCGGGAGAGTTGGCGAGCAGTACTTC. As protein: CASSDSGRVGEQYF. The J gene is TRBJ2-7, the V gene TRBV10-2, with a possible D match to TRBD2 (6 bases). Trimming stripped 3 bases from V and 6 bases from J, with 15 bases between. The CDR3 covers 14 residues. Germline V gives CDR1 WSHSY, CDR2 SAAADI.

The V and J genes are TRBV6-5 and TRBJ1-4; D may be TRBD1 (6 bases). The length of the CDR3 is 15 residues. Germline V lookup: CDR1 MNHEY, CDR2 SVGAGI. Trimming pared 6 bases from V and 4 bases from J, leaving 15 bases between. In DNA form, the CDR3 reads TGTGCCAGCAGGTCCGGGACAAGACTTAATGAAAAACTGTTTTTT. Translating it yields CASRSGTRLNEKLFF.